This T cell receptor beta chain was identified in a study of monozygotic twins with inflammatory bowel disease. TCRdb reprocessed the 5' RACE reads; each CDR3 protein has one entry and no DNA is given. Its clone listing holds over 350,000 distinct CDR3 sequences. CDR3 length equals 14 residues. The V gene's germline CDR1 is SGHNT and CDR2 YENEEA. Sequencing was done on a sample of blood. This receptor was taken from a human donor with ulcerative colitis or Crohn's disease, or a healthy co-twin of an affected twin (not recorded which). The chain is built from TRBV11-3 and TRBJ2-5; TCRdb proposes TRBD1, but this gene call is untestable without DNA. The CDR3: CASSQDRAQETQYF.